This passage covers 3 T cell receptor beta chains from one sample sequenced in a study of T cell responses to AZD1222 COVID-19 vaccine. Method: immunoSEQ multiplex PCR; TCRdb's copy keeps in-frame clones and lacks some. The sample has over 100,000 clones; 80% to 90% are singletons. The sample in question was peripheral blood, obtained on day 0 of AZD1222 vaccination. These receptors were taken from an adult in good health.

This sequence joins TRBV27 and TRBJ2-7; the match to TRBD1 covers 10 bases. Germline values: CDR1 MNHEY, CDR2 SMNVEV (reference sequence). The length of the CDR3 is 15 residues. The V gene end was trimmed by 1 base and the J gene end by 0 bases; junction bases not matched to a gene: 0. DNA of the CDR3: TGTGCCAGCAGTTTATGGACAGGGGGCTCCTACGAGCAGTACTTC. Protein: CASSLWTGGSYEQYF.

This sequence joins TRBV6-4 and TRBJ1-1; D possibly corresponds to TRBD1 (5 bases). The CDR3 has 13 residues. Germline CDR1 reads MRHNA; CDR2 reads SNTAGT. The ends were cut back, 6 bases at V and 1 base at J, with 9 bases in the middle. CDR3 sequence (DNA): TGTGCCAGCAGAGACAGTTCGAACACTGAAGCTTTCTTT. This sequence encodes CASRDSSNTEAFF.

J is TRBJ1-1 and V is TRBV16; D gene uncertain. The CDR3 loop spans 14 amino acids. The germline gives CDR1 KGHSY, CDR2 FQNENV. Trimming took 5 bases from V and 1 from J, leaving 11 bases between them. The CDR3 region has the DNA TGTGCCAGCAGCGCGGTCAGCGAGAACACTGAAGCTTTCTTT. This gives the protein CASSAVSENTEAFF.